These 26 T cell receptor beta chains were sequenced from one sample in a study of shared clonotypes between healthy human individuals. Libraries were prepared by immunoSEQ multiplex PCR; TCRdb keeps only in-frame clonotypes and omits some of them. The sample carries over 1.4 million clones, around 95% recorded once. Sequencing used naive CD4+ T cells sorted from blood. Regarding subset: CD45RA+ positively selected. These TCRs come from a man aged 25-45 years in good health.

The rearrangement uses TRBV19 and TRBJ1-2, with D tentatively TRBD1 (6 bases). The CDR3 extends over 14 amino acids. CDR1 is LNHDA, CDR2 SQIVND, per germline (reference sequence). Trimming pared 1 base from V and 4 bases from J, leaving 10 bases between. Here the CDR3 reads CASSIVGRGYGYTF. The CDR3 region has the DNA TGTGCCAGTAGTATAGTCGGCAGGGGCTATGGCTACACCTTC.

The chain carries TRBV7-9 and TRBJ2-3; D ambiguous. The ends were cut back, 3 bases at V and 2 bases at J, with 15 bases in the middle. This CDR3 is 16 amino acids long. The germline V gene has CDR1 SEHNR and CDR2 FQNEAQ (reference sequence). Written as DNA, the CDR3 is TGTGCCAGCAGCTTCCGTAGCAGCCTTTACACAGATACGCAGTATTTT. Amino acid sequence: CASSFRSSLYTDTQYF. Supplemented by reference TRBV7-9 and TRBJ2-3, the full variable domain reads DTGVSQNPRHKITKRGQNVTFRCDPISEHNRLYWYRQTLGQGPEFLTYFQNEAQLEKSRLLSDRFSAERPKGSFSTLEIQRTEQGDSAMYLCASSFRSSLYTDTQYFGPGTRLTVL.

The V and J genes are TRBV19 and TRBJ2-6, with D maybe TRBD1 (6 bases). V lost 7 bases, J lost 0 bases, and 10 bases lay in between. In germline, CDR1 is LNHDA, CDR2 SQIVND (reference sequence). This CDR3 has 15 amino acids. Here the CDR3 DNA reads TGTGCCAGTAAGGACAGCCCCTCTGGGGCCAACGTCCTGACTTTC. As protein: CASKDSPSGANVLTF.

Here the CDR3 reads CASSLVPGLGGTDTQYF. For the CDR3, the DNA is TGTGCCAGCAGCTTGGTGCCGGGACTAGGAGGTACAGATACGCAGTATTTT. This sequence joins TRBV7-2 and TRBJ2-3; TRBD2 matches 8 bases. This CDR3 is 17 amino acids long. Germline V gene sequence: CDR1 SGHTA, CDR2 FQGNSA. V shed 3 bases and J 3 bases; nucleotides not matched to a gene: 11.

V gene TRBV10-3 combines with J gene TRBJ1-1; D gene ambiguous. With 9 bases removed from V and 1 base from J, the gap between germline ends came to 15 bases. The germline CDR1 and CDR2 sequences are ENHRY and SYGVKD. This CDR3 has 14 amino acids. CDR3 protein: CAIAQNLGNTEAFF. In DNA, the CDR3 is TGTGCCATAGCCCAAAATTTGGGGAACACTGAAGCTTTCTTT.

The genes are TRBV5-1 and TRBJ2-4, with D tentatively TRBD1 (6 bases). The CDR3 covers 15 residues. Germline-derived CDR1 and CDR2 are SGHRS and YFSETQ. V lost 1 base, J lost 5 bases, and 13 bases lay in between. CDR3 protein: CASSLNLRTENIQYF. In DNA form, the CDR3 reads TGCGCCAGCAGCTTGAACCTCCGGACAGAAAACATTCAGTACTTC.

The chain combines TRBV2 with TRBJ2-7, with TRBD2 matching 10 bases. V dropped 2 bases and J dropped 7; count of bases not matched to a gene: 8. The V gene's germline CDR1 is SNHLY and CDR2 FYNNEI. CDR3 size: 15 residues. CDR3 DNA sequence: TGTGCCAGCAGTGAATGGGCTAGCGGGAGCCTTGAGCAGTACTTC. Its protein is CASSEWASGSLEQYF.

This clone was counted a single time. The V call is TRBV28, the J call TRBJ2-7, with 7 bases that match TRBD1. The CDR3 runs 14 residues. With 5 bases clipped from V and 2 bases from J, the junction kept 6 bases outside the gene matches. Germline V gene data show CDR1 as MDHEN and CDR2 as SYDVKM. The CDR3 region is CASSTGTAPYEQYF. CDR3 DNA sequence: TGTGCCAGCAGTACGGGGACAGCCCCCTACGAGCAGTACTTC.

In its sample, this clone was seen a few times. The chain has TRBV4-3 and TRBJ2-1; perhaps TRBD1 as D (5 bases). In germline, CDR1 is LGHNA, CDR2 YSLEER. This CDR3 is 13 amino acids long. Deletions cut 1 base from V and 12 bases from J, with 13 bases between. In DNA, the CDR3 is TGCGCCAGCAGCCAAGTTCAGGGTTCTCGGCAGTTCTTC. Translation gives CASSQVQGSRQFF.

The gene calls are TRBV28 and TRBJ2-1; no clear D. Germline lookup yields CDR1 MDHEN and CDR2 SYDVKM. Trimming removed 7 bases from V and 7 bases from J, with 14 bases in between. The CDR3 runs 13 residues. The CDR3 protein is CASTGDKANEQFF. The CDR3 coding sequence is TGTGCCAGCACCGGTGATAAAGCGAATGAGCAGTTCTTC.

The CDR3 coding sequence is TGTGCCAGCTCACCAAGCGGGAGGGTCTACAATGAGCAGTTCTTC. As protein: CASSPSGRVYNEQFF. The chain couples TRBV18 to TRBJ2-1, with 10 bases fitting TRBD2. The germline V gene has CDR1 KGHSH and CDR2 LQKENI. The CDR3 length is 15 residues. The J segment lost 3 bases and the V segment lost 2 bases, leaving 1 base of the junction unmatched.

This chain connects TRBV7-8 to TRBJ2-1; D may be TRBD2 (6 bases). Germline V gene lookup returns CDR1 SGHVS and CDR2 FQNEAQ. V lost 1 base and J lost 7, with 26 bases in between. This CDR3 spans 19 amino acids. CDR3 loop: CASSLVGVSGVVLSNEQFF. The CDR3 nucleotides are TGTGCCAGCAGCTTAGTGGGTGTATCGGGGGTGGTGCTGTCTAATGAGCAGTTCTTC.

CDR3: CASSLPLPGLAGASTDTQYF. CDR3 DNA sequence: TGTGCCAGCAGCCTTCCACTACCGGGACTAGCGGGCGCTAGCACAGATACGCAGTATTTT. This chain links TRBV9 with TRBJ2-3, with 12 bases fitting TRBD2. The V segment lost 4 bases and the J segment 0 bases; nucleotides outside the gene matches: 15. Germline V gives CDR1 SGDLS, CDR2 YYNGEE. The CDR3 totals 20 residues.

This chain joins TRBV5-1 and TRBJ2-1; TRBD1 matches 10 bases. The ends lost 6 bases at V and 6 bases at J; junction bases unmatched: 12. In germline, CDR1 is SGHRS, CDR2 YFSETQ. This CDR3 comprises 16 residues. The CDR3: CASTRIAGQGFNEQFF. The DNA of the CDR3 is TGCGCCAGCACCCGGATAGCGGGACAGGGGTTCAATGAGCAGTTCTTC.

The chain is built from TRBV28 and TRBJ2-7, with D possibly being TRBD2 (6 bases). With 5 bases removed from V and 6 bases from J, the gap between germline ends came to 11 bases. The germline V gene has CDR1 MDHEN and CDR2 SYDVKM. The CDR3 runs 12 residues. CDR3 amino acids: CASSSGPREQYF. For the CDR3, the DNA is TGTGCCAGCAGTAGCGGGCCACGCGAGCAGTACTTC. Drawing the rest from reference TRBV28 and TRBJ2-7, the complete variable domain is DVKVTQSSRYLVKRTGEKVFLECVQDMDHENMFWYRQDPGLGLRLIYFSYDVKMKEKGDIPEGYSVSREKKERFSLILESASTNQTSMYLCASSSGPREQYFGPGTRLTVT.

The chain has TRBV28 and TRBJ2-7; 9 bases align to TRBD1. V gave up 6 bases and J gave up 4 bases; unmatched junction bases: 16. In germline, CDR1 is MDHEN, CDR2 SYDVKM. This CDR3 comprises 17 residues. For the CDR3, the DNA is TGTGCCAGCAGCATATTACGGGGGACAGGGCCAATATACGAGCAGTACTTC. Translation gives CASSILRGTGPIYEQYF.

CDR3 DNA sequence: TGTGCCAGCTCACCAACGCAGGACACTCGGGGATACGAGCAGTACTTC. Amino acid sequence: CASSPTQDTRGYEQYF. This chain connects TRBV18 to TRBJ2-7; D may correspond to TRBD1 or TRBD2 (5 bases each). CDR1 and CDR2 (germline): KGHSH, LQKENI. V was cut by 2 bases and J by 4 bases, with 18 bases left in between. The CDR3 runs to 16 residues. The variable domain in full, with the rest retrieved from reference TRBV18 and TRBJ2-7, is NAGVMQNPRHLVRRRGQEARLRCSPMKGHSHVYWYRQLPEEGLKFMVYLQKENIIDESGMPKERFSAEFPKEGPSILRIQQVVRGDSAAYFCASSPTQDTRGYEQYFGPGTRLTVT.

This chain joins TRBV28 and TRBJ2-1; possible D gene TRBD2, 5 bases. The V end lost 3 bases, the J end lost 12 bases, and 15 bases lay between the germline ends. Germline lookup yields CDR1 MDHEN and CDR2 SYDVKM. The CDR3 has 13 amino acids. The CDR3 sequence is CASSLESGIRQFF. CDR3 in DNA: TGTGCCAGCAGTTTGGAAAGCGGAATACGGCAGTTCTTC.

The CDR3 here is CASSLVDRDNTEAFF. The CDR3 coding sequence is TGTGCCAGCAGCTTGGTTGACAGGGATAACACTGAAGCTTTCTTT. The chain recombines TRBV5-4 with TRBJ1-1; 7 bases map to TRBD1. Germline V gives CDR1 SGHNT, CDR2 YYREEE (reference sequence). The trim removed 0 bases at V and 2 bases at J, leaving 4 bases unmatched. CDR3 size: 15 residues. The whole variable domain, remainder taken from reference TRBV5-4 and TRBJ1-1, is ETGVTQSPTHLIKTRGQQVTLRCSSQSGHNTVSWYQQALGQGPQFIFQYYREEENGRGNFPPRFSGLQFPNYSSELNVNALELDDSALYLCASSLVDRDNTEAFFGQGTRLTVV.

The chain employs TRBV4-1 and TRBJ2-1, with D perhaps matching TRBD1 (6 bases). Germline lookup yields CDR1 MGHRA and CDR2 YSYEKL. The CDR3 is made up of 14 amino acids. The V gene lost 1 base and the J gene lost 9 bases, with 13 bases spanning the gap. This CDR3 is CASSQGTASGEQFF. The CDR3 DNA reads as TGCGCCAGCAGCCAAGGGACAGCCTCCGGTGAGCAGTTCTTC.

The gene calls are TRBV28 and TRBJ2-2; D unclear. The CDR3 runs 13 residues. V lost 6 bases to trimming and J lost 0 bases, with 5 bases between them. The germline V gene has CDR1 MDHEN and CDR2 SYDVKM. CDR3 nucleotides: TGTGCCAGCAGGCAGACGAACACCGGGGAGCTGTTTTTT. It specifies CASRQTNTGELFF.

This rearrangement joins TRBV19 to TRBJ2-7; D is perhaps TRBD1 (5 bases). Germline assignment: CDR1 LNHDA and CDR2 SQIVND (reference sequence). Trimming left V 3 bases short and J 0 bases short, with 18 bases between. The CDR3 is 17 amino acids. CDR3 sequence reads: CASSMGRRGLASYEQYF. CDR3 nucleotide sequence: TGTGCCAGTAGTATGGGTAGAAGGGGTCTGGCCTCCTACGAGCAGTACTTC.

V usage is TRBV9 and J usage is TRBJ2-7; TRBD2 aligns across 9 bases. The CDR3 is 15 amino acids. J was trimmed by 1 base and V by 2 bases; bases with no gene match: 4. The germline gives CDR1 SGDLS, CDR2 YYNGEE. The CDR3 loop is CASSVGTSRSYEQYF. In DNA form, the CDR3 reads TGTGCCAGCAGCGTGGGGACTAGCAGGTCCTACGAGCAGTACTTC.

The J gene is TRBJ2-1, the V gene TRBV5-4; D may be TRBD2 (5 bases). V dropped 2 bases and J dropped 4 bases, with 10 bases sitting between them. The CDR3 spans 14 residues. CDR1 and CDR2 (germline): SGHNT, YYREEE (reference sequence). CDR3 DNA: TGTGCCAGCAGCTTCTTGGACTTTTACAATGAGCAGTTCTTC. Protein product: CASSFLDFYNEQFF.

The chain uses TRBV7-8 and TRBJ1-5; D uncertain. The germline CDR1 and CDR2 sequences are SGHVS and FQNEAQ. The CDR3 has 16 amino acids. Trimming removed 2 bases at V and 0 bases at J, with 11 bases between. The DNA of the CDR3 is TGTGCCAGCAGCTTACGACGTCTTTATAGCAATCAGCCCCAGCATTTT. It codes for CASSLRRLYSNQPQHF.

The chain is built from TRBV5-4 and TRBJ2-7; TRBD1 aligns across 8 bases. J gave up 5 bases and V 2 bases, and 6 bases lay outside the gene matches. CDR3 size: 14 residues. Germline CDR1 reads SGHNT; CDR2 reads YYREEE (reference sequence). The CDR3 here is CASSLDRGNDEQYF. CDR3 coding DNA: TGTGCCAGCAGCTTAGACAGGGGAAACGACGAGCAGTACTTC. The full variable domain, its missing parts supplied by reference TRBV5-4 and TRBJ2-7, is ETGVTQSPTHLIKTRGQQVTLRCSSQSGHNTVSWYQQALGQGPQFIFQYYREEENGRGNFPPRFSGLQFPNYSSELNVNALELDDSALYLCASSLDRGNDEQYFGPGTRLTVT.